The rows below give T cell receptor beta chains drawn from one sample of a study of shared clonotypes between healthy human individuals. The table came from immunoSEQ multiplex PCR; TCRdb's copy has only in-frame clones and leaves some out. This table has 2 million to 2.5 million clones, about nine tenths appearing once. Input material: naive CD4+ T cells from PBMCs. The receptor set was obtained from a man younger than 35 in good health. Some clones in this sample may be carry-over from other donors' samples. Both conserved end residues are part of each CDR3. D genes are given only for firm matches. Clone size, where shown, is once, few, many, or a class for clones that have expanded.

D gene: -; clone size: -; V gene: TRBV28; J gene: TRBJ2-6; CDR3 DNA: TGTGCCACCGACGAGACAGTGAGCTCTGGGGCCAACGTCCTGACTTTC; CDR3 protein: CATDETVSSGANVLTF
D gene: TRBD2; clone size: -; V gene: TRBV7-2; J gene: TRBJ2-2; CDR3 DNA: TGTGCCAGCAGCCCCCCAGGACTAGCGGGACCTGGCACCGGGGAGCTGTTTTTT; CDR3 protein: CASSPPGLAGPGTGELFF
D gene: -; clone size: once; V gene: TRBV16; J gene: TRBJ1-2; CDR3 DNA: TGTGCCAGCAGCCAATACCGGGAGAAATTTAACTATGGCTACACCTTC; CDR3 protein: CASSQYREKFNYGYTF
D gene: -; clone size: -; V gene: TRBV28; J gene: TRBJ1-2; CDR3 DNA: TGTGCCAGCCGGACTCATAGAGGCAACTATGGCTACACCTTC; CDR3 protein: CASRTHRGNYGYTF
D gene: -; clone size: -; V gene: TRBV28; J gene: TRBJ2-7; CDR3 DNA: TGTGCCAGCAGATTGGCCGTTAAATCCTACGAGCAGTACTTC; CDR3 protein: CASRLAVKSYEQYF
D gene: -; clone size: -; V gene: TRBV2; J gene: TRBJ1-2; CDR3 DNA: TGTGCCAGCGCGGGGCTAGGACAGCTGTACTATGGCTACACCTTC; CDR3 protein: CASAGLGQLYYGYTF
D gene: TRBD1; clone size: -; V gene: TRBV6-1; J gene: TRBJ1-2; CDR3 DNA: TGTGCCAGCAGAGGGACAGCAGCTAACTATGGCTACACCTTC; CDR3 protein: CASRGTAANYGYTF
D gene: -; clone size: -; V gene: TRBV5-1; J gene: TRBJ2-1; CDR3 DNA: TGCGCCAGCAGCTTCCTTAGCGGAAATGAGCAGTTCTTC; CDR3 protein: CASSFLSGNEQFF
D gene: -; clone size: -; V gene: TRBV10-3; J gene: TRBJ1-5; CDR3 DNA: TGTGCCATCAGTGCAGGCCCTAATCAGCCCCAGCATTTT; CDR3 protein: CAISAGPNQPQHF
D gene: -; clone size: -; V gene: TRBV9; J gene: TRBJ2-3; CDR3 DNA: TGTGCCAGCAGCGTAGCACGGAACACAGATACGCAGTATTTT; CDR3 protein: CASSVARNTDTQYF
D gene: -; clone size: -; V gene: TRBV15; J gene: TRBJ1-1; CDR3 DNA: TGTGCCACCAGCAGAGATCGGGGCAGGGGCGACACTGAAGCTTTCTTT; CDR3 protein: CATSRDRGRGDTEAFF
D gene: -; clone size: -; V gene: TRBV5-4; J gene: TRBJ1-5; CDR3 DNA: TGTGCCAGCAGCAGGAGCCCACCGGAGCCCCAGCATTTT; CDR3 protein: CASSRSPPEPQHF
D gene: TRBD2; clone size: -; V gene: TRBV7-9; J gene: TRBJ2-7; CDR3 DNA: TGTGCCAGCAGCCTCTGGGGCGCGGGAGGCTACGAGCAGTACTTC; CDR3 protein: CASSLWGAGGYEQYF
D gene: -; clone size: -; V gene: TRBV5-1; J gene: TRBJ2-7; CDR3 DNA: TGCGCCAGCAGCCTAAAGGGCCACGAGCAGTACTTC; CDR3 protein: CASSLKGHEQYF
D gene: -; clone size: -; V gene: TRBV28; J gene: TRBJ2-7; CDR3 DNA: TGTGCCAGCAGTGCCCCATGGCCTCTCGAGCAGTACTTC; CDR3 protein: CASSAPWPLEQYF
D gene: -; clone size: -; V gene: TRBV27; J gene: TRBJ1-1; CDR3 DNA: TGTGCCAGCAGTTATCTCCAGGCCACTGAAGCTTTCTTT; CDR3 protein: CASSYLQATEAFF
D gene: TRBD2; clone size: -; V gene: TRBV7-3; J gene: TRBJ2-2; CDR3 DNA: TGTGCCAGCAGCCCCGTGGCGGGAGAGATGGAGCTGTTTTTT; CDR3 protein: CASSPVAGEMELFF
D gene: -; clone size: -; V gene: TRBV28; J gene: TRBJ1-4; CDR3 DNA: TGTGCCAGCAGTTTATCGCTGGAAAAACTGTTTTTT; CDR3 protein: CASSLSLEKLFF
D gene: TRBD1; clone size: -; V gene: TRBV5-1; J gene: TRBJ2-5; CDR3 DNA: TGCGCCAGCAGCAACGTACAGGGGGCCGGGGAGACCCAGTACTTC; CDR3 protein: CASSNVQGAGETQYF
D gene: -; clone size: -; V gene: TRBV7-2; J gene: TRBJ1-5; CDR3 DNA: TGTGCCAGCAGTCGCGGGACAACCCAGCATTTT; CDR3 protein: CASSRGTTQHF
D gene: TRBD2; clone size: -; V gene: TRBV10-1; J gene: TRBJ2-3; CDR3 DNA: TGCGCCAGCAGTGCCGGGACTAGCGGGAGGCAAGGTGATACGCAGTATTTT; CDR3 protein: CASSAGTSGRQGDTQYF
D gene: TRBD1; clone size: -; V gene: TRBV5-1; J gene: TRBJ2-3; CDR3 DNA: TGCGCCAGCAGCTTGGGACAGGGGGGAGATACGCAGTATTTT; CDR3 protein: CASSLGQGGDTQYF
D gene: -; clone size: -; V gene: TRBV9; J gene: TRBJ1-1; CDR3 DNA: TGTGCCAGCAGCGGGGGGGCCGGAATGAACACTGAAGCTTTCTTT; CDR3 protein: CASSGGAGMNTEAFF
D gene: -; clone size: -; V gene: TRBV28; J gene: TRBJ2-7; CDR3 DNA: TGTGCCAGCGGAGACTACGAGCAGTACTTC; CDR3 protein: CASGDYEQYF
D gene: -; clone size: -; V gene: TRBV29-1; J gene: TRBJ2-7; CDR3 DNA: TGCAGCGCCACCCCCCTTGGGGGTGAGTCCTACGAGCAGTACTTC; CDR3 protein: CSATPLGGESYEQYF
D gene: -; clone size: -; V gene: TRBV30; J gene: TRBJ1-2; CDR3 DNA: TGTGCCTGGAGTGTAGGTTATATGCGCTACACCTTC; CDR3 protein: CAWSVGYMRYTF
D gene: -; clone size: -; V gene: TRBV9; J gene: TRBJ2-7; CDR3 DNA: TGTGCCAGCAGCCCAGGCAGGGGCAGCTCCTACGAGCAGTACTTC; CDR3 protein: CASSPGRGSSYEQYF
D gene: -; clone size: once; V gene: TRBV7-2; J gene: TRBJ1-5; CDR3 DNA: TGTGCCAGCAGCCCTACCCCCGGGCCTTCTCAGCCCCAGCATTTT; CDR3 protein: CASSPTPGPSQPQHF
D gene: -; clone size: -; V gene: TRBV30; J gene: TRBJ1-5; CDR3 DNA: TGTGCCTGGAGTGTTGACGGCCTGAAGCCCCAGCATTTT; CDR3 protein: CAWSVDGLKPQHF
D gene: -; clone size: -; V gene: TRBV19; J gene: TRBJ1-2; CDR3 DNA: TGTGCCAGTAGTATTGGCTCAGGCTACACCTTC; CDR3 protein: CASSIGSGYTF
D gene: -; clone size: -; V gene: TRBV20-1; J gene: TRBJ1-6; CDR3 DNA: TGCAGTGCCAGAGGGAATTCACCCCTCCACTTT; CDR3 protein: CSARGNSPLHF
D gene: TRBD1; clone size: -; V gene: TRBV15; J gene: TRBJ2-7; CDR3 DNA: TGTGCCACCAGCAGCGGGACAGGGTACTCCTACGAGCAGTACTTC; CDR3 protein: CATSSGTGYSYEQYF
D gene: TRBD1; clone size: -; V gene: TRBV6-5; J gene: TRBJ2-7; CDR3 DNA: TGTGCCAGCAGGAAGGGACAGGGATACTCCTACGAGCAGTACTTC; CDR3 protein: CASRKGQGYSYEQYF
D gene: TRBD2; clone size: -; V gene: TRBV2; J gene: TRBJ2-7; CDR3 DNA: TGTGCCAGCAGTCGGTACCCCCGGGGGGGGTACACCTCCTACGAGCAGTACTTC; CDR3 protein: CASSRYPRGGYTSYEQYF
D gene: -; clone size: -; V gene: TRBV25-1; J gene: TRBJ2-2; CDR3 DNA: TGTGCCAGCAGCAGACAAGAGGGGTCGAGCACCGGGGAGCTGTTTTTT; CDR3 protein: CASSRQEGSSTGELFF
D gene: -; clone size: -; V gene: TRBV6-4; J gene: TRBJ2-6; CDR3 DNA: TGTGCCAGCAGGGACTCTACTGGGGCCAACGTCCTGACTTTC; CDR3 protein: CASRDSTGANVLTF
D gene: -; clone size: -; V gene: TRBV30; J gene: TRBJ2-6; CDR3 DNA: TGTGCCTGGGGGAAAAGGGGGTCTGGGGCCAACGTCCTGACTTTC; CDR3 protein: CAWGKRGSGANVLTF
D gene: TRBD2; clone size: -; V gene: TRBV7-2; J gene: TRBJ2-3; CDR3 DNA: TGTGCCAGCAGCTCAAGGACTAGCGGCCTCACAGATACGCAGTATTTT; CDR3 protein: CASSSRTSGLTDTQYF
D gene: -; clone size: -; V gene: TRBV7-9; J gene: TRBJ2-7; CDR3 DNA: TGTGCCAGCAGCCCCATATCGGTCGGTCGCGAGCAGTACTTC; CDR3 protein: CASSPISVGREQYF
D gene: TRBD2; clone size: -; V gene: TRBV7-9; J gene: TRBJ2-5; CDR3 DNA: TGTGCCAGCAGCAGAGCGGGACTATCCTCGGAAGAGACCCAGTACTTC; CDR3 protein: CASSRAGLSSEETQYF
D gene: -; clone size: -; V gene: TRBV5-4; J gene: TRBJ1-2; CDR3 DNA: TGTGCCAGCAGCATAGGGCCGCCTAACTATGGCTACACCTTC; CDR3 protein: CASSIGPPNYGYTF
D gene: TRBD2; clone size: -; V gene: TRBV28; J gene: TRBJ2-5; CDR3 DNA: TGTGCCAGCAGTCCCCCGGGACTAGCGGGAGGAGAGCAGTACTTC; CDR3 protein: CASSPPGLAGGEQYF
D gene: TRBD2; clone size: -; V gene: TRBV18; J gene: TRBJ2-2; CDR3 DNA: TGTGCCAGCTCATCTCAGCGGGAGACCCTGACCGGGGAGCTGTTTTTT; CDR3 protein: CASSSQRETLTGELFF
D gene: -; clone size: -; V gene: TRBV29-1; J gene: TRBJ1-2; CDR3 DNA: TGCAGCGGCAACGATGGGGGGGGCTACACCTTC; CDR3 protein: CSGNDGGGYTF
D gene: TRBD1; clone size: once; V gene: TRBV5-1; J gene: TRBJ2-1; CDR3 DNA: TGCGCCAGCAGCTTCGTGAGACAGGGGCCCAATGAGCAGTTCTTC; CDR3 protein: CASSFVRQGPNEQFF
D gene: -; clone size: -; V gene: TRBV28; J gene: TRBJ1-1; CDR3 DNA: TGTGCCAGCAGTGTCCTTAACACTGAAGCTTTCTTT; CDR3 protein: CASSVLNTEAFF
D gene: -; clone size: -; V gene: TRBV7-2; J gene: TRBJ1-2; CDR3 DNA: TGTGCCAGCAGCCAAACAGGGTTTGGCTACACCTTC; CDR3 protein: CASSQTGFGYTF
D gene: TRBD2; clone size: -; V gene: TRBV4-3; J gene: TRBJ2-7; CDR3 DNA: TGCGCCAGCAGCCAAGAGCCCCCAGCGGGAGACGAGCAGTACTTC; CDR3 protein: CASSQEPPAGDEQYF
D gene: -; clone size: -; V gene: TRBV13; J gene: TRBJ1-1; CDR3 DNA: TGTGCCAGCATCACAGGTGGGGGGTACACTGAAGCTTTCTTT; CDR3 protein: CASITGGGYTEAFF
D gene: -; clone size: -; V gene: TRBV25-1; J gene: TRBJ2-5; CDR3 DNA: TGTGCCAGCATCGGCTCCCAGGCCGCGCAGTACTTC; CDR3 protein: CASIGSQAAQYF
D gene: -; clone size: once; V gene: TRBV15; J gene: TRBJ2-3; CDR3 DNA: TGTGCCACCAGCAGAGCTTTTACAGGGCTCACAGATACGCAGTATTTT; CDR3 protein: CATSRAFTGLTDTQYF